The clone carrying this T cell receptor (beta chain) has more than one count but fewer than ten. Germline CDR1 SGHDT, CDR2 YYEEEE. The CDR3 has 13 residues. V was shortened by 6 bases and J by 4 bases, with 13 bases between the two germline ends. This entry belongs to a study of beta chain features in type 1 diabetes. What was sequenced were expressed TCRB transcripts, since all of the isolated RNA had been reverse transcribed. The protocol was immunoSEQ multiplex PCR, while the TCRdb copy is restricted to in-frame clones and leaves out a portion. The sample includes about 130,000 clones, about 9.2% of them seen just once.

V and J are TRBV5-6 and TRBJ2-5; possible D gene TRBD1, 6 bases. The sequencing input was central memory CD4+ T cells from blood. The TCR sequence derives from a man between 18 and 35 years old in good health. Here the CDR3 reads CASKPQGAETQYF. The CDR3 nucleotides read TGTGCCAGCAAGCCACAGGGTGCAGAGACCCAGTACTTC.